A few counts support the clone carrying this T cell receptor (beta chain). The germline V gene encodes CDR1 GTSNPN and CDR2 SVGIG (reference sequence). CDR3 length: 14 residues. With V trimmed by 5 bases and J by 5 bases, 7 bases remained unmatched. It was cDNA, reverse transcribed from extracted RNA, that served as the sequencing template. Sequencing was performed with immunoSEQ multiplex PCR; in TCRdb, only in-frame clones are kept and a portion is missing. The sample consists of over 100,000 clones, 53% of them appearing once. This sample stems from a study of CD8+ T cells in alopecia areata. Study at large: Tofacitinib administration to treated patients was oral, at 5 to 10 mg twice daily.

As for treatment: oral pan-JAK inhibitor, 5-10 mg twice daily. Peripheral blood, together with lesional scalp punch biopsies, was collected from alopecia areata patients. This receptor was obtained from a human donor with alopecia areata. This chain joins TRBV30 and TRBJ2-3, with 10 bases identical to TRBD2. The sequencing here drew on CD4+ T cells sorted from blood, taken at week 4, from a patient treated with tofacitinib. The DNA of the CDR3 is TGTGCCTGGGGTACTAGCGGGGCTGGAGATACGCAGTATTTT. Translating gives CAWGTSGAGDTQYF.